One and the same sample provided the 4 T cell receptor beta chains below, sequenced in a study of blood T cell repertoires in COVID-19. Repertoires were generated with immunoSEQ multiplex PCR, while TCRdb's copy carries only in-frame clones and drops some. The data contain approximately 300,000 clones, approximately 90% of them singletons. Input material: peripheral blood. Source of these receptors: a man between 25 and 39 years old with acute or convalescent COVID-19.

The chain combines TRBV28 with TRBJ2-3; TRBD2 matches 9 bases. Germline CDR1 reads MDHEN; CDR2 reads SYDVKM. The junction had 9 bases not matched to a gene; V was cut back by 3 bases and J by 5 bases. This CDR3 region has 16 residues. This chain's CDR3 is CASSLGSGGRKDTQYF. The CDR3, as DNA: TGTGCCAGCAGTTTGGGGAGCGGGGGGCGGAAAGATACGCAGTATTTT.

This clone appeared a single time. CDR3 DNA: TGTGCCACCAGCACAGAGCTAGCGGGAGAGCCCAACGAGCAGTACTTC. This translates into CATSTELAGEPNEQYF. This chain connects TRBV15 to TRBJ2-7; 10 bases agree with TRBD2. Germline CDR1 LNHNV, CDR2 YYDKDF (reference sequence). The CDR3 length is 16 residues. V shed 4 bases, J shed 5 bases, and the junction held 11 bases outside the gene matches.

V is TRBV19 and J is TRBJ2-3; TRBD2 is a possible D gene (6 bases). The CDR3 spans 13 residues. V lost 7 bases to trimming and J lost 1 base, with 9 bases between them. In germline, CDR1 is LNHDA, CDR2 SQIVND (reference sequence). The CDR3 nucleotides read TGTGCCAGTAAGGCTAGCGGCACAGATACGCAGTATTTT. This gives the protein CASKASGTDTQYF.

The V gene is TRBV25-1, the J gene TRBJ2-3; no firm D call. There are 15 residues in the CDR3. Trimming pared 3 bases from V and 0 bases from J, leaving 10 bases between. Germline CDR1 and CDR2: MGHDK and SYGVNS. Here the CDR3 reads CASSDHPTSTDTQYF. DNA for the CDR3: TGTGCCAGCAGTGATCACCCTACTAGCACAGATACGCAGTATTTT.